The 23 T cell receptor beta chains below were found in one sample sequenced in a study of blood T cells in healthy people across ages. It was with a sample-barcoded 5' primer and a J-beta primer mix that a second PCR of roughly 7 to 12 cycles was run. Each CDR3 protein is one row after TCRdb ran MiXCR on the 5' RACE reads. The profile shows roughly 1,000,000 distinct CDR3 sequences, about 23% of them singletons. The same data also went into a second study, on T cells of mothers and their children.

Sequences were obtained from blood. Receptors were obtained from a girl aged 2-15 years in good health.

In this sample, this clonotype turned up a few times. V usage is TRBV7-9 and J usage is TRBJ2-1; 8 bases are a match to TRBD2. CDR1 SEHNR and CDR2 FQNEAQ come from the germline V gene (reference sequence). The CDR3 is made up of 20 amino acids. J lost 9 bases, V lost 0 bases, and 22 bases had no gene match. For the CDR3, the DNA is TGTGCCAGCAGCTTAGCGCGACTCACGGGAAGCGGGGGACCCCATCGTGAGCAGTTCTTC. Translating it yields CASSLARLTGSGGPHREQFF.

The genes are TRBV29-1 and TRBJ2-1; D not certain. CDR1 and CDR2 from the germline V gene are SQVTM and ANQGSEA. V lost 7 bases to trimming and J lost 2 bases, with 15 bases between them. The CDR3 runs to 14 residues. Here the CDR3 DNA reads TGCAGCGCCGAAGGGCTCGGCCCCTACAATGAGCAGTTCTTC. Translation: CSAEGLGPYNEQFF.

This chain links TRBV29-1 with TRBJ2-7; 13 nucleotides match TRBD2. There are 15 residues in the CDR3. Germline V CDR1 and CDR2: SQVTM, ANQGSEA. With V trimmed by 2 bases and J by 4 bases, 5 bases remained unmatched. Here the CDR3 reads CSVEPGTSGAYEQYF. The CDR3 DNA reads as TGCAGCGTTGAACCTGGGACTAGCGGGGCGTACGAGCAGTACTTC.

There are many counts of this clonotype. This chain uses TRBV28 with TRBJ2-7; TRBD1 aligns across 9 bases. Germline CDR1 and CDR2: MDHEN and SYDVKM. There are 14 residues in the CDR3. J lost 5 bases, V lost 3 bases, and 5 bases had no gene match. CDR3 sequence: CASSLDRGGDEQYF. CDR3 nucleotide sequence: TGTGCCAGCAGTTTGGACAGGGGTGGGGACGAGCAGTACTTC.

The chain employs TRBV24-1 and TRBJ1-4; 7 bases are shared with TRBD1. V lost 4 bases, J lost 7 bases, and 8 bases stayed unmatched. The CDR3 spans 15 residues. Germline V gene lookup returns CDR1 KGHDR and CDR2 SFDVKD. For the CDR3, the DNA is TGTGCCACCAGTGAAGGACAGGTCGGGAGTGAAAAACTGTTTTTT. Its translation: CATSEGQVGSEKLFF.

This rearrangement joins TRBV21-1 to TRBJ2-5; the D call TRBD1 from the table was never checked on the DNA. Near its end, the DNA agrees better with TRBJ2-7, so the J call may be wrong. TRBV21-1 is given as a pseudogene. The CDR3 is 15 residues long. Written as DNA, the CDR3 is TGTGCCAGCAGCTTACGGGACACTACGTCCTACGAGCAGTACTTC. It yields the protein CASSLRDTTSYEQYF.

This clonotype was observed a handful of times. V gene TRBV4-2 combines with J gene TRBJ2-7, with 9 bases that match TRBD1. This CDR3 has 15 residues. The ends lost 1 base at V and 2 bases at J; junction bases unmatched: 3. Per germline, CDR1 LGHNA and CDR2 YNFKEQ. The CDR3 sequence: CASSQGDRGTYEQYF. CDR3 nucleotide sequence: TGTGCCAGCAGCCAAGGCGACAGGGGGACCTACGAGCAGTACTTC.

The rearrangement joins TRBV7-9 to TRBJ1-4, with D possibly matching TRBD1 (5 bases). V lost 3 bases to trimming and J lost 1 base, with 9 bases between them. Germline values: CDR1 SEHNR, CDR2 FQNEAQ (reference sequence). The CDR3 covers 15 residues. CDR3 sequence: CASSFSQGTNEKLFF. The CDR3 coding sequence is TGTGCCAGCAGCTTTAGCCAGGGAACTAATGAAAAACTGTTTTTT.

The V call is TRBV28, the J call TRBJ2-7; D uncertain. CDR1 and CDR2 (germline): MDHEN, SYDVKM. V was pared by 3 bases and J by 3 bases, with 6 bases between. The CDR3 has 12 residues. The CDR3 here is CASSFPLYEQYF. The CDR3 DNA sequence: TGTGCCAGCAGTTTTCCCCTCTACGAGCAGTACTTC.

The rearrangement joins TRBV18 to TRBJ2-7; D gene ambiguous. Germline V gives CDR1 KGHSH, CDR2 LQKENI. Trimming took off 6 bases at V and 6 bases at J, with 18 bases between the two ends. This CDR3 region has 14 residues. The CDR3 DNA is TGTGCCAGCTCCCACGGAGTTATTTCGGGCGAGCAGTACTTC. Translation gives CASSHGVISGEQYF.

The rearrangement joins TRBV9 to TRBJ2-5; 10 nucleotides line up with TRBD2. Germline assignment: CDR1 SGDLS and CDR2 YYNGEE. The CDR3 runs 16 residues. V shed 0 bases, J shed 2 bases, and the junction held 4 bases outside the gene matches. The CDR3 loop is CASSVASGGLQETQYF. The DNA of the CDR3 is TGTGCCAGCAGCGTAGCTAGCGGGGGTTTACAAGAGACCCAGTACTTC.

V and J are TRBV6-9 and TRBJ2-4; D is perhaps TRBD1 or TRBD2 (5 bases each). The CDR3 is 13 residues long. With 9 bases removed from V and 9 bases from J, the gap between germline ends came to 18 bases. Germline-derived CDR1 and CDR2 are MNHGY and SVAAGI. Here the CDR3 reads CARLMGVGSIQYF. The CDR3 DNA follows: TGTGCCAGGTTGATGGGGGTGGGAAGCATTCAGTACTTC.

The V gene is TRBV9, the J gene TRBJ2-7; perhaps TRBD1 as D (5 bases). Germline V CDR1 and CDR2: SGDLS, YYNGEE. The CDR3 has 13 residues. The V and J ends lost 4 bases and 6 bases respectively, with 14 bases between them. CDR3 coding DNA: TGTGCCAGCAGCATTCAGGGTTTAGGCGAGCAGTACTTC. Protein sequence: CASSIQGLGEQYF.

The chain has TRBV29-1 and TRBJ2-5; 7 bases match TRBD1. The DNA end favors TRBJ2-7, so the J call may be wrong. There are 13 residues in the CDR3. Germline CDR1 is SQVTM and CDR2 is ANQGSEA. CDR3 sequence reads: CSAQGFSTYEQYF. The CDR3 DNA reads as TGCAGCGCACAGGGGTTCTCAACCTACGAGCAGTACTTC.

Only a few counts were recorded for this clonotype. V usage is TRBV5-6 and J usage is TRBJ1-1; possibly TRBD1 for D (5 bases). With 4 bases removed from V and 3 bases from J, the gap between germline ends came to 22 bases. CDR3 length: 17 residues. CDR1 is SGHDT, CDR2 YYEEEE, per germline. Written as DNA, the CDR3 is TGTGCCAGCAGCCTCGGGGACGGACGGGAAAGATACACTGAAGCTTTCTTT. It translates to CASSLGDGRERYTEAFF. Variable domain in full (rest from reference TRBV5-6 and TRBJ1-1): DAGVTQSPTHLIKTRGQQVTLRCSPKSGHDTVSWYQQALGQGPQFIFQYYEEEERQRGNFPDRFSGHQFPNYSSELNVNALLLGDSALYLCASSLGDGRERYTEAFFGQGTRLTVV.

The V gene is TRBV27, the J gene TRBJ1-2, with 8 bases fitting TRBD1. V lost 5 bases and J lost 4; bases outside the gene matches: 9. Germline assignment: CDR1 MNHEY and CDR2 SMNVEV (reference sequence). The CDR3 length is 15 residues. CDR3 sequence (DNA): TGTGCCAGCAGTCTAGACAGGGGCTTTTCCTATGGCTACACCTTC. Translating gives CASSLDRGFSYGYTF.

Only a few counts were recorded for this clonotype. V and J are TRBV20-1 and TRBJ1-2; D may be TRBD1 (5 bases). Germline CDR1 DFQATT, CDR2 SNEGSKA (reference sequence). The CDR3 extends over 12 amino acids. Deletions cut 4 bases from V and 12 bases from J, with 18 bases between. CDR3 DNA sequence: TGCAGTGCTATTCTCGAGCAGGGCTGGGACACCTTC. It encodes CSAILEQGWDTF.

The CDR3 protein is CSARSPLSNEQFF. CDR3 sequence (DNA): TGCAGTGCTAGATCCCCCCTCTCCAATGAGCAGTTCTTC. The rearrangement uses TRBV20-1 and TRBJ2-1; D unclear. The CDR3 spans 13 residues. Germline assignment: CDR1 DFQATT and CDR2 SNEGSKA (reference sequence). Trimming left V 2 bases short and J 6 bases short, with 11 bases between.

The chain has TRBV3-1 and TRBJ2-3; TRBD2 aligns across 9 bases. CDR1 is LGHDT and CDR2 is YNNKEL in the germline V gene (reference sequence). The CDR3 consists of 18 residues. Losses at the gene ends were 1 base for V and 2 bases for J; bases not matched to a gene: 10. DNA for the CDR3: TGTGCCAGCAGCCAAGGTCCGGCTAGCGGGGACATCACAGATACGCAGTATTTT. Encoded protein: CASSQGPASGDITDTQYF.

The genes are TRBV28 and TRBJ1-6, with no clear D. The V end lost 2 bases, the J end lost 9 bases, and 14 bases lay between the germline ends. The germline V gene encodes CDR1 MDHEN and CDR2 SYDVKM. The CDR3 extends over 15 amino acids. The CDR3, as DNA: TGTGCCAGCAGTTTAATTGCCTCGGGTGGTTCACCCCTCCACTTT. This sequence encodes CASSLIASGGSPLHF.

This clonotype turned up a few times. The V and J genes are TRBV15 and TRBJ1-6; D gene ambiguous. The CDR3 length is 14 residues. V was shortened by 5 bases and J by 9 bases, with 14 bases between the two germline ends. Per germline, CDR1 LNHNV and CDR2 YYDKDF (reference sequence). The CDR3: CATSGVPGSSPLHF. The CDR3 DNA reads as TGTGCCACCAGCGGAGTCCCGGGTAGTTCACCCCTCCACTTT.

This clonotype was counted only a few times. The genes are TRBV29-1 and TRBJ2-7; unclear D gene. The CDR3 extends over 13 amino acids. Germline V gives CDR1 SQVTM, CDR2 ANQGSEA. V shed 0 bases and J shed 2 bases, with 8 bases lying between them. The chain's CDR3 is CSVEEYGPYEQYF. In DNA, the CDR3 is TGCAGCGTTGAAGAATACGGACCCTACGAGCAGTACTTC.

This clonotype was seen more than once but under ten times. The chain employs TRBV29-1 and TRBJ2-2; TRBD1 matches 8 bases. The ends lost 4 bases at V and 7 bases at J; junction bases unmatched: 5. There are 13 residues in the CDR3. Germline V gene data show CDR1 as SQVTM and CDR2 as ANQGSEA. Here the CDR3 DNA reads TGCAGCGTTGGCAGGGGGCTTGGCGGGGAGCTGTTTTTT. Protein: CSVGRGLGGELFF.